The clone carrying this T cell receptor beta chain was seen only once. J gave up 4 bases and V 6 bases, and 6 bases lay outside the gene matches. Germline CDR1 and CDR2: ENHRY and SYGVKD. There are 15 residues in the CDR3. This sample was included in a study of blood T cell repertoires in COVID-19. Looking at the study overall: COVID-19 samples from acute and convalescent phases originated in the United States, Italy and Spain. T cells, B-cell-depleted T cells, or PBMCs provided the cDNA or gDNA that served as material.

In the study's own analysis: For nucleated cells, counts were estimated from reference gene primer amplification. Only in-frame clones appear in the TCRdb table, and some are missing; sequencing was by immunoSEQ multiplex PCR. The D gene and trimming were derived from the DNA, and the V and J assignments and clone size from that table. This table holds more than 150,000 clones, around 79% found once. This receptor was taken from a man aged 45 to 65 who had recovered from COVID-19. The sequenced sample consisted of peripheral blood. The chain uses TRBV10-3 and TRBJ2-3; 11 bases map to TRBD2. In nucleotides, the CDR3 is TGTGCCATCAGACCGGGACTAGCGGAAGCAGATACGCAGTATTTT. This encodes CAIRPGLAEADTQYF.